Included here is one TCR beta chain sequence, with context. What it binds is unknown. This sample was taken from a study of a mutant IDH1 vaccine in newly diagnosed glioma. Study-wide context: The vaccination schedule gave patients eight doses in weeks 1, 3, 5, 7, 11, 15, 19 and 23.

The time point: week 5, during vaccination. It was 300 ug of mutant IDH1 20-mer peptide that made up each vaccine dose, given with topical imiquimod. CDR1 SQVTM and CDR2 ANQGSEA come from the germline V gene. V was cut by 4 bases and J by 1 base, with 11 bases left in between. The CDR3 totals 13 residues. The table came from immunoSEQ multiplex PCR; TCRdb's copy has only in-frame clones and leaves some out. The sample holds about 12,000 clones, around 86% seen once. The sample consisted of PBMCs, taken from a glioma patient whose treatment included an IDH1 peptide vaccine. The sequence came from a woman in her 40s with glioma. Some clones in this sample may be carry-over from other donors' samples. The gene calls are TRBV29-1 and TRBJ2-7; D not certain. Here the CDR3 DNA reads TGCAGCGTTGTCCCAGACGGATCCTACGAGCAGTACTTC. Its protein is CSVVPDGSYEQYF.